A single sample is the source of the 8 T cell receptor beta chains below, sequenced in a study of T cells expressing NK-cell markers. TCRdb re-called the 5' RACE reads and catalogs CDR3 proteins one per entry, DNA excluded. The table for this sample gives about 440,000 distinct CDR3 sequences. The sample taken for sequencing was blood T cells: a sorted CD56 or NKG2C T cell subset, CD4+ or CD8+ T cells, or bulk PBMC T cells (not recorded which). These receptors originate from a woman aged 18 to 69 in good health.

The genes are TRBV30 and TRBJ2-7. The germline gives CDR1 GTSNPN, CDR2 SVGIG (reference sequence). The CDR3 has 12 residues. The CDR3 protein is CAWSDRGYEQYF.

The chain carries TRBV5-6 and TRBJ2-1; the TRBD1 assignment by TCRdb is unverifiable without DNA. Looked up from germline, CDR1 is SGHDT and CDR2 is YYEEEE. The CDR3 totals 14 residues. CDR3 region: CASSLRTVYNEQFF.

This sequence joins TRBV20-1 and TRBJ2-5. The germline gives CDR1 DFQATT, CDR2 SNEGSKA (reference sequence). The CDR3 covers 14 residues. CDR3 region: CSARDLGDQETQYF.

The rearrangement uses TRBV12-3 or TRBV12-4 and TRBJ1-2; the D gene TCRdb calls, TRBD1, cannot be checked with no DNA. The CDR3 has 13 amino acids. CDR3 amino acids: CASSFGQDYGYTF.

V and J are TRBV6-5 and TRBJ2-3. The CDR3 runs 14 residues. Germline V gene lookup returns CDR1 MNHEY and CDR2 SVGAGI. CDR3 protein: CASSYRDSTDTQYF.

The genes are TRBV29-1 and TRBJ2-3; the TRBD2 assignment by TCRdb is unverifiable without DNA. The length of the CDR3 is 14 residues. Looked up from germline, CDR1 is SQVTM and CDR2 is ANQGSEA. CDR3 in amino acids: CSDNRQGPADTQYF.

The genes are TRBV19 and TRBJ1-5; no DNA is available, so the TRBD1 call from TCRdb remains unchecked. CDR1 and CDR2 (germline): LNHDA, SQIVND (reference sequence). The CDR3 is 14 amino acids. CDR3 loop: CASSIIQGSQPQHF. Complete variable domain (other parts from reference TRBV19 and TRBJ1-5): DGGITQSPKYLFRKEGQNVTLSCEQNLNHDAMYWYRQDPGQGLRLIYYSQIVNDFQKGDIAEGYSVSREKKESFPLTVTSAQKNPTAFYLCASSIIQGSQPQHFGDGTRLSIL.

The chain recombines TRBV6-4 with TRBJ2-2; TCRdb names TRBD1, which stays unverified in the absence of DNA. Germline CDR1 is MRHNA and CDR2 is SNTAGT. This CDR3 region has 15 residues. CDR3 amino acids: CASSEQALNTGELFF.